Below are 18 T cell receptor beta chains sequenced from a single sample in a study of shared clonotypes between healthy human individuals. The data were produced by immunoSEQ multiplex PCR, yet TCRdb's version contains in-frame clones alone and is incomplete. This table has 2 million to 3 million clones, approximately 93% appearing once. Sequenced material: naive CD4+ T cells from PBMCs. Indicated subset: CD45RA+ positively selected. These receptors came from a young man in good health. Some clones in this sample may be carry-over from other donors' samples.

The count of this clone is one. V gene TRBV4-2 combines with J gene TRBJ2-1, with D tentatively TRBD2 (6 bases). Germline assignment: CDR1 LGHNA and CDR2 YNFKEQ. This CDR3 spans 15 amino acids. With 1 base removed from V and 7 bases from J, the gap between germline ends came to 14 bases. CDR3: CASSQASGRINEQFF. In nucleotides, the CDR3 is TGTGCCAGCAGCCAAGCCTCAGGGAGGATAAATGAGCAGTTCTTC.

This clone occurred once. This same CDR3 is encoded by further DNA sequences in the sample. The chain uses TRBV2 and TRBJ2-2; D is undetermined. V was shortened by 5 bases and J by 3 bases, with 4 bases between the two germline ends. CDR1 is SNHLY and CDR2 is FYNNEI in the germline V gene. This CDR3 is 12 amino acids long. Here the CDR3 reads CASSYYTGELFF. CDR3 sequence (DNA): TGTGCCAGCAGTTACTACACCGGGGAGCTGTTTTTT.

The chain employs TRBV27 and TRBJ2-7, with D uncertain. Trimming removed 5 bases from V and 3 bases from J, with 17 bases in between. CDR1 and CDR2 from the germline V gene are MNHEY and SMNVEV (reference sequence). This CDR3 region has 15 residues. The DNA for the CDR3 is TGTGCCAGCAGTCCCAACCGCTGGGCCGGCTACGAGCAGTACTTC. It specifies CASSPNRWAGYEQYF.

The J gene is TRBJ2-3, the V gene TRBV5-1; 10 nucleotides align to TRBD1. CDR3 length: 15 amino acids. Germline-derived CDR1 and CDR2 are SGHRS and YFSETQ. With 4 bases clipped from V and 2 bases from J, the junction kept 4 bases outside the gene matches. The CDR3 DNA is TGCGCCAGCAGCCCGGGACAGGGGTACACAGATACGCAGTATTTT. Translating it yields CASSPGQGYTDTQYF. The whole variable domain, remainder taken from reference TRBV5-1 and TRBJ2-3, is KAGVTQTPRYLIKTRGQQVTLSCSPISGHRSVSWYQQTPGQGLQFLFEYFSETQRNKGNFPGRFSGRQFSNSRSEMNVSTLELGDSALYLCASSPGQGYTDTQYFGPGTRLTVL.

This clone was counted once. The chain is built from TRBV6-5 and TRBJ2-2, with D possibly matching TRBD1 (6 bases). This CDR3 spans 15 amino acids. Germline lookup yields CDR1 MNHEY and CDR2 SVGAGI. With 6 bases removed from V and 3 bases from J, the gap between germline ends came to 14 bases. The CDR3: CASSFSTGYTGELFF. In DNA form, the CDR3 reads TGTGCCAGCAGCTTTTCGACAGGTTACACCGGGGAGCTGTTTTTT.

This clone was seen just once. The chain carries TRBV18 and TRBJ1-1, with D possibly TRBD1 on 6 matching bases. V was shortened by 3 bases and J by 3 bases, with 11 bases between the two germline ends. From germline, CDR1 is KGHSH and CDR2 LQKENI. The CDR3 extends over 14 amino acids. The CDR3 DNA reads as TGTGCCAGCTCACCGGCAGGGGATGACACTGAAGCTTTCTTT. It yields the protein CASSPAGDDTEAFF.

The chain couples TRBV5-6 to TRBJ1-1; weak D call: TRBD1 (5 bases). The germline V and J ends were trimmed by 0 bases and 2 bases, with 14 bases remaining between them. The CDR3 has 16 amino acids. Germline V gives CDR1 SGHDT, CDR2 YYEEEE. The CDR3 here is CASSLGAGLSNTEAFF. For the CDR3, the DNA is TGTGCCAGCAGCTTGGGGGCAGGGCTCTCAAACACTGAAGCTTTCTTT.

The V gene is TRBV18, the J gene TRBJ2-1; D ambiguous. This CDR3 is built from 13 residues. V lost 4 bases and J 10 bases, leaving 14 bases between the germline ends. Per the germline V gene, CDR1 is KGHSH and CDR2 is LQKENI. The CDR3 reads CASSQGRWREQFF. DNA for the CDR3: TGTGCCAGCTCACAGGGCAGGTGGCGGGAGCAGTTCTTC.

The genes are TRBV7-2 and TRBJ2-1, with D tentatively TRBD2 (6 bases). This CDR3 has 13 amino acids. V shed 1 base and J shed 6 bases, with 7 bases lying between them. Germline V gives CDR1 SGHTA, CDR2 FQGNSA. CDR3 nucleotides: TGTGCCAGCAGCTTAGGCGGGACCAATGAGCAGTTCTTC. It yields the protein CASSLGGTNEQFF.

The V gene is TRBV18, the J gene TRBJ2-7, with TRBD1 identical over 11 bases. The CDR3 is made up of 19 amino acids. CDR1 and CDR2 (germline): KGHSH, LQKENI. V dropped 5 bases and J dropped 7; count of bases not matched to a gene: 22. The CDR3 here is CASSVTSMAGTGGYREQYF. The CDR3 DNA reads TGTGCCAGCTCAGTAACCTCGATGGCCGGGACAGGGGGTTATAGGGAGCAGTACTTC.

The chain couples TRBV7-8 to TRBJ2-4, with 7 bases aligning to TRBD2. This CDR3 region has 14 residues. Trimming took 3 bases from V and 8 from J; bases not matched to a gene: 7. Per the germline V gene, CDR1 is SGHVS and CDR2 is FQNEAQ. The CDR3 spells CASSLTSSRDIQYF. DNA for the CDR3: TGTGCCAGCAGCTTGACTAGCTCAAGGGACATTCAGTACTTC.

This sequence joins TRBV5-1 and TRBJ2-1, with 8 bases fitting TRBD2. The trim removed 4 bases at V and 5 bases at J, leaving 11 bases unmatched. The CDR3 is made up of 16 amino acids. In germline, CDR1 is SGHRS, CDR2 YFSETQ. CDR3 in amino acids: CASSPGGRARNNEQFF. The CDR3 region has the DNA TGCGCCAGCAGCCCGGGAGGGCGGGCCCGGAACAATGAGCAGTTCTTC.

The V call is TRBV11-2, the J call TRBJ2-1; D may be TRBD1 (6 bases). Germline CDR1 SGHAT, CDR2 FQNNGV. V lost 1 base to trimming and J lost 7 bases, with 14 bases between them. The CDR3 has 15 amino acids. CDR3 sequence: CASSLATLRGNEQFF. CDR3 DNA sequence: TGTGCCAGCAGCTTAGCGACCCTAAGGGGGAATGAGCAGTTCTTC.

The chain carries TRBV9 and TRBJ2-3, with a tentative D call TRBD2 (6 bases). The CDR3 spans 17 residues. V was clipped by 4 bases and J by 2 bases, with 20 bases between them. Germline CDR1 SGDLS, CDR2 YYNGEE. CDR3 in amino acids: CASSTQSPAGNTDTQYF. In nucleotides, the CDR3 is TGTGCCAGCAGCACCCAGAGCCCCGCGGGAAACACAGATACGCAGTATTTT.

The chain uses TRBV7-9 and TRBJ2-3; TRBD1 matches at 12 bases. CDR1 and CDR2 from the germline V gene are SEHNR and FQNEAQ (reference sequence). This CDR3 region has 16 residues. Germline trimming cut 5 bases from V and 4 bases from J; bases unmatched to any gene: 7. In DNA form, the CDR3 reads TGTGCCAGCAGCGATCCGGGACAGGGGGCTCCAGATACGCAGTATTTT. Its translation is CASSDPGQGAPDTQYF.

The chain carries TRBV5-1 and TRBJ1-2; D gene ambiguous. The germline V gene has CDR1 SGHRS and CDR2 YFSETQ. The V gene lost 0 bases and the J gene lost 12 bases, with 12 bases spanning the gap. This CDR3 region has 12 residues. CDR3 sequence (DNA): TGCGCCAGCAGCTTGGAAGGAGCCTTCCACACCTTC. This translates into CASSLEGAFHTF.

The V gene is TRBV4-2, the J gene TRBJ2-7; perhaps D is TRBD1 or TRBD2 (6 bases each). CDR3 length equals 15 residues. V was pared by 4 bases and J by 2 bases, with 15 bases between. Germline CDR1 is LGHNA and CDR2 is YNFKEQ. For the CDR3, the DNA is TGTGCCAGCAGCCGACAGGAGGGTCAAACCTACGAGCAGTACTTC. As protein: CASSRQEGQTYEQYF.

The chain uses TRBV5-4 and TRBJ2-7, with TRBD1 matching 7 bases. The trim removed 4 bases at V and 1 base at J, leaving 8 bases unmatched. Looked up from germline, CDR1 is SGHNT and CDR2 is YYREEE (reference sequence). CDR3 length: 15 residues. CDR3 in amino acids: CASSGAGTESYEQYF. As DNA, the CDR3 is TGTGCCAGCAGCGGGGCCGGGACAGAATCCTACGAGCAGTACTTC.